What follows are 15 T cell receptor beta chains derived from one specimen sequenced in a study of blood T cell repertoires in COVID-19. Profiled with immunoSEQ multiplex PCR; TCRdb holds only in-frame clones, not every one. The profile covers roughly 69,000 clones, with roughly 75% appearing a single time and more than 13% taken by the ten largest. Sample: peripheral blood. These receptors all stem from a man aged 55 to 69 with COVID-19, enrolled during active disease.

The chain employs TRBV11-1 and TRBJ2-7; D may be TRBD1 (6 bases). The V and J ends lost 5 bases and 4 bases respectively, with 9 bases between them. This CDR3 has 12 amino acids. In germline, CDR1 is SGHAT, CDR2 FQDESV (reference sequence). This CDR3 reads CASSPTGYEQYF. The CDR3 nucleotides read TGTGCCAGCAGCCCGACAGGTTACGAGCAGTACTTC.

CDR3 coding DNA: TGTGCCAGCAGCTGGACAGGGGTGAGCACTGAAGCTTTCTTT. Its protein is CASSWTGVSTEAFF. The chain recombines TRBV7-2 with TRBJ1-1, with 9 nucleotides matching TRBD1. The ends lost 4 bases at V and 4 bases at J; junction bases unmatched: 4. CDR1 and CDR2 from the germline V gene are SGHTA and FQGNSA. The CDR3 totals 14 residues.

Written as DNA, the CDR3 is TGTGCCAGCAGTTACTATCAGGGTAGGCGGGAGACCCAGTACTTC. Translated: CASSYYQGRRETQYF. V is TRBV6-5 and J is TRBJ2-5, with D possibly TRBD1 on 5 matching bases. Germline assignment: CDR1 MNHEY and CDR2 SVGAGI. With 1 base removed from V and 5 bases from J, the gap between germline ends came to 14 bases. This CDR3 is built from 15 residues.

The rearrangement uses TRBV29-1 and TRBJ2-3; TRBD2 aligns across 10 bases. Germline CDR1 is SQVTM and CDR2 is ANQGSEA. The V gene end was trimmed by 3 bases and the J gene end by 0 bases; junction bases not matched to a gene: 3. The CDR3 sequence is 15 residues long. As DNA, the CDR3 is TGCAGCGTTGATGAGGGACTAGCGAGCACAGATACGCAGTATTTT. Its translation is CSVDEGLASTDTQYF.

The chain employs TRBV30 and TRBJ1-1; tentatively, D is TRBD1 (5 bases). The CDR3 length is 15 residues. The V gene's germline CDR1 is GTSNPN and CDR2 SVGIG (reference sequence). V lost 4 bases, J lost 0 bases, and 15 bases lay in between. The chain's CDR3 is CAWNPRGGLNTEAFF. DNA of the CDR3: TGTGCCTGGAACCCTCGGGGGGGTTTGAACACTGAAGCTTTCTTT.

The chain uses TRBV3-1 (or the pseudogene TRBV3-2) and TRBJ2-7, with 12 bases identical to TRBD2. Losses at the gene ends were 4 bases for V and 5 bases for J; bases not matched to a gene: 0. This CDR3 contains 13 residues. Germline CDR1 reads LGHDT; CDR2 reads YNNKEL (reference sequence). The CDR3 sequence: CASSRTSGNEQYF. Here the CDR3 DNA reads TGTGCCAGCAGCCGGACTAGCGGGAACGAGCAGTACTTC.

The chain carries TRBV3-1 (or the pseudogene TRBV3-2) and TRBJ1-3, with 7 bases aligning to TRBD1. CDR1 is LGHDT, CDR2 YNNKEL, per germline (reference sequence). The CDR3 extends over 15 amino acids. V shed 9 bases, J shed 0 bases, and the junction held 8 bases outside the gene matches. CDR3 bases: TGTGCCAGTCGACATGACAGGGACTCTGGAAACACCATATATTTT. Protein sequence: CASRHDRDSGNTIYF.

This clone was counted ten times or more. The chain has TRBV30 and TRBJ2-2; 8 bases are shared with TRBD2. This CDR3 spans 15 amino acids. V was pared by 8 bases and J by 6 bases, with 14 bases of the junction left unmatched. CDR1 is GTSNPN and CDR2 is SVGIG in the germline V gene (reference sequence). DNA for the CDR3: TGTGCCCTGGACCGGGGGGGCGGGGAAGCCGGGGAGCTGTTTTTT. Amino acid sequence: CALDRGGGEAGELFF.

This chain uses TRBV25-1 with TRBJ2-5, with TRBD1 matching 9 bases. The V gene end was trimmed by 5 bases and the J gene end by 5 bases; junction bases not matched to a gene: 9. Germline V gene lookup returns CDR1 MGHDK and CDR2 SYGVNS. The CDR3 extends over 15 amino acids. CDR3 region: CASSLTGGKWETQYF. CDR3 coding DNA: TGTGCCAGCAGTCTCACAGGGGGCAAGTGGGAGACCCAGTACTTC.

V usage is TRBV29-1 and J usage is TRBJ1-5; tentative D call: TRBD1 (5 bases). The V gene lost 4 bases and the J gene lost 4 bases, with 11 bases spanning the gap. Looked up from germline, CDR1 is SQVTM and CDR2 is ANQGSEA. The CDR3 extends over 13 amino acids. This chain's CDR3 is CSVGWGRNQPQHF. In DNA, the CDR3 is TGCAGCGTTGGGTGGGGGAGGAATCAGCCCCAGCATTTT.

The rearrangement links TRBV10-3 to TRBJ2-1, with D perhaps matching TRBD1 (5 bases). The germline V gene encodes CDR1 ENHRY and CDR2 SYGVKD. V lost 6 bases and J 8 bases, leaving 14 bases between the germline ends. This CDR3 spans 13 amino acids. The CDR3: CAISGQGRYEQFF. CDR3 DNA: TGTGCCATCAGCGGGCAGGGAAGGTATGAGCAGTTCTTC.

The chain couples TRBV6-5 to TRBJ2-1, with TRBD1 identical over 9 bases. This CDR3 is built from 15 residues. Trimming took 7 bases from V and 4 from J; bases not matched to a gene: 8. From germline, CDR1 is MNHEY and CDR2 SVGAGI. In DNA form, the CDR3 reads TGTGCCAGCAAAACGACAGGGGGAAATTACAATGAGCAGTTCTTC. Protein product: CASKTTGGNYNEQFF.

The chain combines TRBV9 with TRBJ1-1; a possible D gene is TRBD1 (6 bases). In germline, CDR1 is SGDLS, CDR2 YYNGEE. The CDR3 covers 14 residues. Trimming took off 2 bases at V and 7 bases at J, with 15 bases between the two ends. This CDR3 is CASSVDRWGGEAFF. CDR3 bases: TGTGCCAGCAGCGTTGACAGGTGGGGGGGTGAAGCTTTCTTT.

J is TRBJ1-2 and V is TRBV9, with 8 bases fitting TRBD1. Germline CDR1 reads SGDLS; CDR2 reads YYNGEE. The CDR3 extends over 14 amino acids. J lost 5 bases, V lost 3 bases, and 6 bases had no gene match. As DNA, the CDR3 is TGTGCCAGCAGCGCTTTCGGGACAGGATATGGCTACACCTTC. Translated, it gives CASSAFGTGYGYTF.

This clone was picked up a small number of times. This sequence joins TRBV7-9 and TRBJ2-3; unclear D gene. The CDR3 is made up of 13 amino acids. Trimming took 1 base from V and 6 from J, leaving 8 bases between them. Germline V gene data show CDR1 as SEHNR and CDR2 as FQNEAQ (reference sequence). CDR3 sequence: CASSLEAEDTQYF. CDR3 coding DNA: TGTGCCAGCAGCTTAGAGGCGGAGGATACGCAGTATTTT.